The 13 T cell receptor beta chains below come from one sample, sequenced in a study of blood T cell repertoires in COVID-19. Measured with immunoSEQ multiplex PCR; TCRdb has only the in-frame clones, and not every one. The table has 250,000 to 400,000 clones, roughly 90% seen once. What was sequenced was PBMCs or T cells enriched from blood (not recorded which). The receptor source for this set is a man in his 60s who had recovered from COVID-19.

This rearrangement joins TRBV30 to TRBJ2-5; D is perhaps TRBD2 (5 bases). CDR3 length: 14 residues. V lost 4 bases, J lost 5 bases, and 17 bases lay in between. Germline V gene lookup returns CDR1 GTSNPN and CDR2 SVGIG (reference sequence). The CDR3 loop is CAWTPGLGGETQYF. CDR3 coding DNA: TGTGCCTGGACTCCGGGGTTGGGTGGTGAGACCCAGTACTTC.

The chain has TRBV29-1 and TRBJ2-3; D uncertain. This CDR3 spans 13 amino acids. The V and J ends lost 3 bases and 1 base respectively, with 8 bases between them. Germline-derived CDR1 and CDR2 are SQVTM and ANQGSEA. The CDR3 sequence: CSVDLAGTDTQYF. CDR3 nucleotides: TGCAGCGTTGATCTCGCGGGCACAGATACGCAGTATTTT.

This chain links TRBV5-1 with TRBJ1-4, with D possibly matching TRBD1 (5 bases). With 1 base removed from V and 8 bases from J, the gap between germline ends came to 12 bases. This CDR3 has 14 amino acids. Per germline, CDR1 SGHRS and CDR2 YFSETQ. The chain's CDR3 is CASSLRGEDEKLFF. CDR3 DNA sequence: TGCGCCAGCAGCTTGCGAGGGGAGGACGAAAAACTGTTTTTT.

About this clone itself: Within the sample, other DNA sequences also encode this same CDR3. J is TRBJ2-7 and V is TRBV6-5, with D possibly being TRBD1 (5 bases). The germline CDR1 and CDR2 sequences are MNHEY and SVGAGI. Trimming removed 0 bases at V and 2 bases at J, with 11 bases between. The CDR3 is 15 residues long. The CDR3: CASSYSRTGTYEQYF. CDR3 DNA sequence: TGTGCCAGCAGTTACTCGCGTACAGGCACCTACGAGCAGTACTTC.

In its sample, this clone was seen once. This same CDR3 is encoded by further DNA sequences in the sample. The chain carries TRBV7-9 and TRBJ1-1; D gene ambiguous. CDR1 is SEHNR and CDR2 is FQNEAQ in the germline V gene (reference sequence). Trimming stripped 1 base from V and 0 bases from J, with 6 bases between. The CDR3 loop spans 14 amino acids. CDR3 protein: CASSLEGVNTEAFF. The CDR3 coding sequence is TGTGCCAGCAGCTTAGAAGGAGTGAACACTGAAGCTTTCTTT.

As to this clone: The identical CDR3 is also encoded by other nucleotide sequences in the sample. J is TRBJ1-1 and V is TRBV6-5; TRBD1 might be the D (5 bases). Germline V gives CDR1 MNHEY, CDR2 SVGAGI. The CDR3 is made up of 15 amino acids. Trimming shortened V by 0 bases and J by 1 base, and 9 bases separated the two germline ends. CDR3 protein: CASSYSWQGNTEAFF. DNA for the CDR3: TGTGCCAGCAGTTACTCATGGCAGGGGAACACTGAAGCTTTCTTT.

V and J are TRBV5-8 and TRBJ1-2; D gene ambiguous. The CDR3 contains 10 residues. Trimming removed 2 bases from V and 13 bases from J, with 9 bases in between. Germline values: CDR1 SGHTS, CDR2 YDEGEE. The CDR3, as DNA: TGTGCCAGCAGCTTCACTGGTTCCACCTTC. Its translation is CASSFTGSTF.

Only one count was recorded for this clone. Here the CDR3 reads CASSLPSGTSGRVSYNEQFF. In DNA form, the CDR3 reads TGCGCCAGCAGCTTACCATCCGGGACTAGCGGGAGGGTATCCTACAATGAGCAGTTCTTC. This chain uses TRBV5-1 with TRBJ2-1; 16 bases map to TRBD2. The junction had 9 bases not matched to a gene; V was cut back by 2 bases and J by 1 base. Germline V gene lookup returns CDR1 SGHRS and CDR2 YFSETQ. The CDR3 spans 20 residues.

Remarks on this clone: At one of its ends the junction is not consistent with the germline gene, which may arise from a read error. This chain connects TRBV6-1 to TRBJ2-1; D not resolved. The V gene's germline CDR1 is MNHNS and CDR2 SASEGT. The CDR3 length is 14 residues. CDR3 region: CASREDPSVNEQFF. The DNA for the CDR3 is TGTGCCAGCAGGGAAGATCCCTCGGTTAATGAGCAGTTCTTC.

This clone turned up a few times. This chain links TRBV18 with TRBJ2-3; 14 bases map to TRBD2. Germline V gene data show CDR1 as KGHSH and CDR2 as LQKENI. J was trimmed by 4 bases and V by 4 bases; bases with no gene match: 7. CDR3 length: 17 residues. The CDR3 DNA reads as TGTGCCAGCTCACGTGGGACTAGCGGGAGTGGGTCAGATACGCAGTATTTT. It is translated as CASSRGTSGSGSDTQYF.

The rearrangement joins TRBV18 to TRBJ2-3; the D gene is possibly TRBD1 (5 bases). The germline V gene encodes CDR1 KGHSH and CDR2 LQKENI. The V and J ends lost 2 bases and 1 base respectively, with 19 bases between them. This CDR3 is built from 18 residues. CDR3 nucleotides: TGTGCCAGCTCACCAACCCAGGGTGGCCCTACTCGCACAGATACGCAGTATTTT. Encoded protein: CASSPTQGGPTRTDTQYF. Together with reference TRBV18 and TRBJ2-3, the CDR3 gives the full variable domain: NAGVMQNPRHLVRRRGQEARLRCSPMKGHSHVYWYRQLPEEGLKFMVYLQKENIIDESGMPKERFSAEFPKEGPSILRIQQVVRGDSAAYFCASSPTQGGPTRTDTQYFGPGTRLTVL.

The chain's CDR3 is CASSPKGQGYYNEQFF. For the CDR3, the DNA is TGCGCCAGCAGCCCTAAGGGACAGGGGTACTACAATGAGCAGTTCTTC. The V gene is TRBV5-1, the J gene TRBJ2-1; TRBD1 matches at 10 bases. This CDR3 contains 16 residues. Looked up from germline, CDR1 is SGHRS and CDR2 is YFSETQ. V lost 4 bases, J lost 3 bases, and 7 bases stayed unmatched.

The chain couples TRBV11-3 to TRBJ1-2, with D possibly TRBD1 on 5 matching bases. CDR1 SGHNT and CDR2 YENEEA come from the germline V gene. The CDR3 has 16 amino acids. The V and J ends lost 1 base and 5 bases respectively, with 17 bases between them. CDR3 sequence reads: CASSLGLRPQGYGYTF. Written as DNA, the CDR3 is TGTGCCAGCAGCTTAGGTCTCCGCCCCCAGGGATATGGCTACACCTTC.